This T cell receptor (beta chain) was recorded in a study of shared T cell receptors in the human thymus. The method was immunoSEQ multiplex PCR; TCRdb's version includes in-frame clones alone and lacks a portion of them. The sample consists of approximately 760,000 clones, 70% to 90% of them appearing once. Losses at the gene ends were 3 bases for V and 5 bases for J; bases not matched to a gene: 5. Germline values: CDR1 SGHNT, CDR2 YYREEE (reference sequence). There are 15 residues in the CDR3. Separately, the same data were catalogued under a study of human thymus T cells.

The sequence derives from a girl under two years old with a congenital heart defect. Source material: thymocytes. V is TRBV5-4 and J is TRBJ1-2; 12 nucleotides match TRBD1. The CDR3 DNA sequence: TGTGCCAGCAGCTCTCCGGGACAGGGGGCTTATGGCTACACCTTC. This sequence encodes CASSSPGQGAYGYTF. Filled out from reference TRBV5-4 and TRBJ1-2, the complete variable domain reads ETGVTQSPTHLIKTRGQQVTLRCSSQSGHNTVSWYQQALGQGPQFIFQYYREEENGRGNFPPRFSGLQFPNYSSELNVNALELDDSALYLCASSSPGQGAYGYTFGSGTRLTVV.